The TCR beta chain under discussion was sequenced for a study of CD8+ T cells in alopecia areata. Study information: The percentage of affected scalp area served as the score of severity for treated patients.

This sample's treatment: oral pan-JAK inhibitor, 5-10 mg twice daily. RNA extraction was followed by reverse transcription into cDNA, which acted as the sequencing template. Method: immunoSEQ multiplex PCR; TCRdb's copy keeps in-frame clones and lacks some. The sample shows around 190,000 clones, about three fifths of them seen only once. V lost 5 bases and J 3 bases, leaving 14 bases between the germline ends. The CDR3 length is 14 residues. The germline V gene has CDR1 SGHAT and CDR2 FQDESV (reference sequence). This clonotype was sampled from a human donor with alopecia areata. This chain uses TRBV11-1 with TRBJ2-7; no clear D gene. The source was CD4+ T cells sorted from blood, collected at week 24, from a patient treated with tofacitinib. CDR3 DNA: TGTGCCAGCAGCCTAGAGGACGAGGACTACGAGCAGTACTTC. Protein: CASSLEDEDYEQYF. Together with reference TRBV11-1 and TRBJ2-7, the CDR3 gives the full variable domain: EAEVAQSPRYKITEKSQAVAFWCDPISGHATLYWYRQILGQGPELLVQFQDESVVDDSQLPKDRFSAERLKGVDSTLKIQPAELGDSAMYLCASSLEDEDYEQYFGPGTRLTVT.